These 18 T cell receptor beta chains came from one sample sequenced in a study of OX40 agonist ivuxolimab in advanced cancers. Libraries were prepared by immunoSEQ multiplex PCR; TCRdb keeps only in-frame clonotypes and omits some of them. Altogether 55,000 to 70,000 clones are present, roughly 84% being singletons, with the ten largest covering roughly 1.9%. The input for sequencing was CD4+ or CD8+ T cells sorted from blood, taken in a trial of the OX40 agonist ivuxolimab. These receptors all come from an adult with an advanced solid tumor such as melanoma, head and neck, liver or kidney cancer.

The genes are TRBV11-2 and TRBJ2-3; TRBD1 agrees at 10 bases. CDR1 is SGHAT, CDR2 FQNNGV, per germline. This CDR3 region has 15 residues. J lost 2 bases, V lost 5 bases, and 4 bases had no gene match. The CDR3 DNA sequence: TGTGCCAGCAGCCTCGACAGGGGGCCCACAGATACGCAGTATTTT. Protein: CASSLDRGPTDTQYF.

The chain has TRBV18 and TRBJ1-3; a weak D match, TRBD1 (6 bases). The V end lost 6 bases, the J end lost 2 bases, and 14 bases lay between the germline ends. CDR3 length equals 15 residues. Germline CDR1 reads KGHSH; CDR2 reads LQKENI. The CDR3 sequence is CASSLTGLAGNTIYF. CDR3 in DNA: TGTGCCAGCTCCCTCACAGGGCTCGCTGGAAACACCATATATTTT. Full variable domain (remainder filled in from reference TRBV18 and TRBJ1-3): NAGVMQNPRHLVRRRGQEARLRCSPMKGHSHVYWYRQLPEEGLKFMVYLQKENIIDESGMPKERFSAEFPKEGPSILRIQQVVRGDSAAYFCASSLTGLAGNTIYFGEGSWLTVV.

The chain uses TRBV5-1 and TRBJ2-7, with D perhaps TRBD1 (5 bases). Trimming removed 4 bases from V and 0 bases from J, with 11 bases in between. This CDR3 is 14 amino acids long. Germline CDR1 SGHRS, CDR2 YFSETQ. The CDR3 coding sequence is TGCGCCAGCAGCGGAACAGGATTCTCCTACGAGCAGTACTTC. It yields the protein CASSGTGFSYEQYF.

This chain uses TRBV11-2 with TRBJ1-2, with D tentatively TRBD1 (6 bases). CDR1 SGHAT and CDR2 FQNNGV come from the germline V gene. Between the trimmed V and J ends, which lost 4 bases and 5 bases, there was a span of 14 bases. This CDR3 comprises 14 residues. The chain's CDR3 is CASSSEGGSYGYTF. As DNA, the CDR3 is TGTGCCAGCAGCTCTGAGGGGGGGTCTTATGGCTACACCTTC.

The chain employs TRBV5-1 and TRBJ2-7; D is undetermined. Trimming removed 0 bases from V and 0 bases from J, with 10 bases in between. Germline V gene data show CDR1 as SGHRS and CDR2 as YFSETQ. This CDR3 is built from 15 residues. CDR3 protein: CASSLEWENSYEQYF. The CDR3 DNA follows: TGCGCCAGCAGCTTGGAGTGGGAAAACTCCTACGAGCAGTACTTC.

V gene TRBV9 combines with J gene TRBJ2-7; 8 bases line up with TRBD2. V shed 4 bases, J shed 0 bases, and the junction held 6 bases outside the gene matches. The CDR3 has 15 residues. Germline-derived CDR1 and CDR2 are SGDLS and YYNGEE. CDR3 loop: CASSRSGSHSYEQYF. For the CDR3, the DNA is TGTGCCAGCAGCAGGAGCGGGAGTCACTCCTACGAGCAGTACTTC.

The V gene is TRBV5-4, the J gene TRBJ1-1, with TRBD1 as a possible D gene (6 bases). V shed 2 bases and J shed 0 bases, with 11 bases lying between them. This CDR3 has 15 amino acids. Germline V gene data show CDR1 as SGHNT and CDR2 as YYREEE (reference sequence). The CDR3 coding sequence is TGTGCCAGCAGCTTTGGACAGCAAATGAACACTGAAGCTTTCTTT. This gives the protein CASSFGQQMNTEAFF. Filled out from reference TRBV5-4 and TRBJ1-1, the complete variable domain reads ETGVTQSPTHLIKTRGQQVTLRCSSQSGHNTVSWYQQALGQGPQFIFQYYREEENGRGNFPPRFSGLQFPNYSSELNVNALELDDSALYLCASSFGQQMNTEAFFGQGTRLTVV.

The gene calls are TRBV6-1 and TRBJ2-7, with 9 nucleotides matching TRBD1. This CDR3 spans 15 amino acids. CDR1 is MNHNS, CDR2 SASEGT, per germline. J gave up 3 bases and V 4 bases, and 7 bases lay outside the gene matches. As DNA, the CDR3 is TGTGCCAGCAGTGCCGGAGACAGGGGGAACTACGAGCAGTACTTC. Translation gives CASSAGDRGNYEQYF.

The V and J genes are TRBV29-1 and TRBJ1-1; no clear D gene. The CDR3 sequence is 14 residues long. Germline V CDR1 and CDR2: SQVTM, ANQGSEA. Trimming cost V 5 bases and J 0 bases, with 13 bases left between them. The CDR3 loop reads CSVNVNRLNTEAFF. The CDR3 DNA sequence: TGCAGCGTTAACGTTAATAGGTTGAACACTGAAGCTTTCTTT.

V and J are TRBV5-1 and TRBJ1-6, with 7 nucleotides matching TRBD1. V trimming: 0 bases; J trimming: 0 bases; junction bases outside the gene matches: 6. The CDR3 contains 18 residues. Germline V lookup: CDR1 SGHRS, CDR2 YFSETQ. The CDR3: CASSLAGTATSYNSPLHF. The CDR3 DNA follows: TGCGCCAGCAGCTTGGCCGGGACAGCTACCTCCTATAATTCACCCCTCCACTTT. The variable domain in full, with the rest retrieved from reference TRBV5-1 and TRBJ1-6, is KAGVTQTPRYLIKTRGQQVTLSCSPISGHRSVSWYQQTPGQGLQFLFEYFSETQRNKGNFPGRFSGRQFSNSRSEMNVSTLELGDSALYLCASSLAGTATSYNSPLHFGNGTRLTVT.

This rearrangement joins TRBV7-9 to TRBJ1-1; the D is unclear. This CDR3 has 12 residues. V was trimmed by 8 bases and J by 1 base, leaving 8 bases between them. Germline V gene data show CDR1 as SEHNR and CDR2 as FQNEAQ (reference sequence). DNA for the CDR3: TGTGCCAGCTTCGACTGGAACACTGAAGCTTTCTTT. Its translation is CASFDWNTEAFF.

The CDR3 nucleotides are TGTGCCAGCAGTGAAGTCTTCGGGAGGACTAGCGGGAGAGGCGCCGGGGAGCTGTTTTTT. Residues: CASSEVFGRTSGRGAGELFF. J is TRBJ2-2 and V is TRBV2; TRBD2 matches at 13 bases. CDR3 length equals 20 residues. Germline CDR1 SNHLY, CDR2 FYNNEI. V lost 1 base, J lost 6 bases, and 14 bases stayed unmatched.

The chain links TRBV6-5 to TRBJ1-2; D is uncertain. This CDR3 region has 15 residues. The ends were cut back, 0 bases at V and 2 bases at J, with 10 bases in the middle. Germline assignment: CDR1 MNHEY and CDR2 SVGAGI. The CDR3 reads CASSYSTYSNYGYTF. The CDR3, as DNA: TGTGCCAGCAGTTACTCGACGTACAGCAACTATGGCTACACCTTC.

The chain couples TRBV7-8 to TRBJ2-7; no firm D call. Germline V gives CDR1 SGHVS, CDR2 FQNEAQ. V gave up 10 bases and J gave up 2 bases, with 6 bases separating them. CDR3 size: 10 residues. Here the CDR3 reads CANSAYEQYF. DNA for the CDR3: TGTGCCAATTCAGCCTACGAGCAGTACTTC.

This clone was observed a few times. The rearrangement joins TRBV9 to TRBJ1-5; TRBD1 matches at 9 bases. J was trimmed by 4 bases and V by 5 bases; bases with no gene match: 7. This CDR3 is 15 amino acids long. Germline-derived CDR1 and CDR2 are SGDLS and YYNGEE. CDR3 protein: CASSGGQGLNQPQHF. The DNA for the CDR3 is TGTGCCAGCAGTGGGGGACAGGGACTTAATCAGCCCCAGCATTTT.

The V call is TRBV10-3, the J call TRBJ2-1; maybe TRBD1 (5 bases). Trimming left V 7 bases short and J 6 bases short, with 7 bases between. Per germline, CDR1 ENHRY and CDR2 SYGVKD. The CDR3 contains 11 residues. CDR3 sequence reads: CAIKGRNEQFF. The CDR3 nucleotides are TGTGCCATCAAGGGGCGCAATGAGCAGTTCTTC.

The J gene is TRBJ2-3, the V gene TRBV28; D ambiguous. V lost 8 bases and J 0 bases, leaving 18 bases between the germline ends. The germline V gene encodes CDR1 MDHEN and CDR2 SYDVKM. The CDR3 length is 16 residues. The CDR3 protein is CASLNGGGVSTDTQYF. DNA of the CDR3: TGTGCCAGCCTAAATGGTGGTGGAGTTAGCACAGATACGCAGTATTTT.

V is TRBV11-2 and J is TRBJ2-1, with TRBD2 matching 8 bases. Germline V CDR1 and CDR2: SGHAT, FQNNGV. V dropped 1 base and J dropped 0; count of bases not matched to a gene: 5. The CDR3 has 17 amino acids. CDR3 in amino acids: CASSLGFSGISYNEQFF. CDR3 bases: TGTGCCAGCAGCTTAGGTTTTAGCGGGATCTCCTACAATGAGCAGTTCTTC.